This T cell receptor beta chain was sequenced in a study of cytomegalovirus exposure and HLA in healthy donors. Findings and caveats of the study: Data from an earlier analysis indicated that most TCR beta V segments were productive either about 87% or about 30% of the time. As a later analysis showed, a missense DCLRE1C variant was linked to trimming of TCR beta V- and J-genes.

Germline CDR1 and CDR2: MGHRA and YSYEKL. V lost 4 bases and J 0 bases, leaving 13 bases between the germline ends. The CDR3 is made up of 17 amino acids. Of note for this clone: Its antigen is as yet unknown.

The PCR employed 60 Vbeta primers together with 13 Jbeta primers. Some clones are missing from TCRdb's copy, which holds only in-frame ones; the method was immunoSEQ multiplex PCR. The sample holds fewer than 150,000 clones, just under 80% seen once. This clonotype was sampled from a man aged 25-40 years in good health and CMV-seronegative. The sequencing sample was made of PBMCs. The rearrangement uses TRBV4-1 and TRBJ2-6; D perhaps matches TRBD1 (8 bases). The CDR3 nucleotides are TGCGCCAGCAGCCGCGGGGGACAGGACTCTGGGGCCAACGTCCTGACTTTC. This gives the protein CASSRGGQDSGANVLTF.